The rows below give T cell receptor beta chains drawn from one sample of a study of T-cell memory formation after mild COVID-19. TCRdb re-called the 5' RACE reads with MiXCR, one entry per CDR3 protein. The table includes tens of thousands of distinct CDR3 sequences, about 15% detected once. Sequenced: PBMCs or a T cell subset sorted from them (not recorded which). These TCRs come from an adult woman who had mild COVID-19 (a few samples of this study predate the infection). Cell type and time point are not known. CDR3s include the opening cysteine and the closing phenylalanine or tryptophan. Fields, in order: clone size, V gene, J gene, CDR3 length, D gene, CDR3 protein, CDR3 DNA. The D gene is left open where the match is weak. Expanded clones get a size class; other rows say once, few or many, or leave the size out.

clone size: .; V gene: TRBV6-6; J gene: TRBJ2-7; CDR3 length: 14; D gene: .; CDR3 protein: CASNSLDHSYEQYF; CDR3 DNA: TGTGCCAGCAATTCCCTGGACCACTCCTACGAGCAGTACTTC
clone size: .; V gene: TRBV5-1; J gene: TRBJ2-7; CDR3 length: 14; D gene: .; CDR3 protein: CASSFLDNSYEQYF; CDR3 DNA: TGCGCCAGCAGCTTCCTGGACAACTCCTACGAGCAGTACTTC
clone size: .; V gene: TRBV20-1; J gene: TRBJ2-2; CDR3 length: 14; D gene: .; CDR3 protein: CSARTGRDTGELFF; CDR3 DNA: TGCAGTGCTAGGACTGGTCGCGACACCGGGGAGCTGTTTTTT
clone size: .; V gene: TRBV10-3; J gene: TRBJ2-3; CDR3 length: 16; D gene: .; CDR3 protein: CAISEGSGRSTDTQYF; CDR3 DNA: TGTGCCATCAGTGAAGGGAGTGGGCGGAGCACAGATACGCAGTATTTT
clone size: .; V gene: TRBV14; J gene: TRBJ2-1; CDR3 length: 13; D gene: TRBD2; CDR3 protein: CASSHREGLRQFF; CDR3 DNA: TGTGCCAGCAGCCACCGGGAGGGGCTAAGGCAGTTCTTC
clone size: .; V gene: TRBV7-6; J gene: TRBJ2-3; CDR3 length: 13; D gene: .; CDR3 protein: CASSREWGGGQYF; CDR3 DNA: TGTGCCAGCAGCCGAGAGTGGGGAGGCGGGCAGTATTTT
clone size: .; V gene: TRBV7-8; J gene: TRBJ2-7; CDR3 length: 15; D gene: .; CDR3 protein: CASSHAGGQPYEQYF; CDR3 DNA: TGTGCCAGCAGCCACGCGGGGGGACAGCCCTACGAGCAGTACTTC
clone size: few; V gene: TRBV5-6; J gene: TRBJ2-7; CDR3 length: 14; D gene: .; CDR3 protein: CASSPDRYSYEQYF; CDR3 DNA: TGTGCCAGCAGCCCAGACAGATACTCCTACGAGCAGTACTTC
clone size: many; V gene: TRBV7-8; J gene: TRBJ2-7; CDR3 length: 17; D gene: .; CDR3 protein: CASSLTFVAGIAYEQYF; CDR3 DNA: TGTGCCAGCAGCTTAACTTTCGTAGCAGGTATTGCCTACGAGCAGTACTTC
clone size: .; V gene: TRBV7-6; J gene: TRBJ2-7; CDR3 length: 12; D gene: .; CDR3 protein: CASSYREDEQYF; CDR3 DNA: TGTGCCAGCAGCTATAGGGAGGACGAGCAGTACTTC
clone size: few; V gene: TRBV29-1; J gene: TRBJ2-3; CDR3 length: 12; D gene: .; CDR3 protein: CSGRGFTDTQYF; CDR3 DNA: TGCAGCGGGAGGGGATTCACAGATACGCAGTATTTT
clone size: .; V gene: TRBV29-1; J gene: TRBJ2-7; CDR3 length: 12; D gene: TRBD2; CDR3 protein: CSAGTNYYEQYF; CDR3 DNA: TGCAGCGCCGGGACTAACTACTACGAGCAGTACTTC
clone size: few; V gene: TRBV9; J gene: TRBJ2-5; CDR3 length: 14; D gene: .; CDR3 protein: CASSAWGSQETQYF; CDR3 DNA: TGTGCCAGCAGCGCCTGGGGATCACAAGAGACCCAGTACTTC
clone size: few; V gene: TRBV9; J gene: TRBJ1-1; CDR3 length: 14; D gene: .; CDR3 protein: CASSVGHEGTEAFF; CDR3 DNA: TGTGCCAGCAGCGTAGGACACGAGGGTACTGAAGCTTTCTTT
clone size: .; V gene: TRBV29-1; J gene: TRBJ1-2; CDR3 length: 14; D gene: .; CDR3 protein: CSVESREYNYGYTF; CDR3 DNA: TGCAGCGTTGAGAGTCGGGAATATAACTATGGCTACACCTTC
clone size: few; V gene: TRBV9; J gene: TRBJ2-3; CDR3 length: 16; D gene: TRBD1; CDR3 protein: CASSVTGAVVTDTQYF; CDR3 DNA: TGTGCCAGCAGCGTGACAGGGGCCGTTGTAACAGATACGCAGTATTTT
clone size: many; V gene: TRBV7-6; J gene: TRBJ1-1; CDR3 length: 15; D gene: .; CDR3 protein: CASSLVGVENTEAFF; CDR3 DNA: TGTGCCAGCAGCTTAGTCGGGGTGGAGAACACTGAAGCTTTCTTT
clone size: many; V gene: TRBV4-3; J gene: TRBJ2-3; CDR3 length: 17; D gene: .; CDR3 protein: CASSPAFGGPLARTQYF; CDR3 DNA: TGCGCCAGCAGCCCAGCCTTCGGTGGGCCACTAGCACGTACGCAGTATTTT
clone size: .; V gene: TRBV4-1; J gene: TRBJ2-7; CDR3 length: 14; D gene: .; CDR3 protein: CASSQGVGTFEQYF; CDR3 DNA: TGCGCCAGCAGCCAAGGCGTGGGGACGTTCGAGCAGTACTTC
clone size: .; V gene: TRBV13; J gene: TRBJ2-3; CDR3 length: 14; D gene: .; CDR3 protein: CASSLGLRSDTQYF; CDR3 DNA: TGTGCCAGCAGCTTAGGCCTTAGATCTGATACGCAGTATTTT
clone size: .; V gene: TRBV29-1; J gene: TRBJ2-1; CDR3 length: 13; D gene: .; CDR3 protein: CSVRPESYNEQFF; CDR3 DNA: TGCAGCGTACGACCAGAATCCTACAATGAGCAGTTCTTC
clone size: .; V gene: TRBV12-3/TRBV12-4; J gene: TRBJ1-5; CDR3 length: 14; D gene: TRBD1; CDR3 protein: CASSLGTGHQPQHF; CDR3 DNA: TGTGCCAGCAGCCTCGGGACAGGGCATCAGCCCCAGCATTTT
clone size: .; V gene: TRBV27; J gene: TRBJ2-7; CDR3 length: 13; D gene: .; CDR3 protein: CASSSFNSHEQYF; CDR3 DNA: TGTGCCAGCAGTTCCTTCAACTCCCACGAGCAGTACTTC
clone size: few; V gene: TRBV12-3/TRBV12-4; J gene: TRBJ2-3; CDR3 length: 17; D gene: .; CDR3 protein: CASSLLGAETIQDTQYF; CDR3 DNA: TGTGCCAGCAGCCTCCTTGGAGCGGAGACAATCCAAGATACGCAGTATTTT
clone size: .; V gene: TRBV4-1; J gene: TRBJ1-6; CDR3 length: 16; D gene: .; CDR3 protein: CASSQEAPGGNSPLHF; CDR3 DNA: TGCGCCAGCAGCCAAGAAGCCCCCGGGGGTAATTCACCCCTCCACTTT
clone size: .; V gene: TRBV12-3/TRBV12-4; J gene: TRBJ2-2; CDR3 length: 16; D gene: TRBD2; CDR3 protein: CASRISGRAGAGELFF; CDR3 DNA: TGTGCCAGCAGGATTAGCGGGAGGGCCGGGGCCGGGGAGCTGTTTTTT
clone size: .; V gene: TRBV28; J gene: TRBJ1-2; CDR3 length: 15; D gene: TRBD1; CDR3 protein: CASSTRDRRSYGYTF; CDR3 DNA: TGTGCCAGCAGTACCCGGGACAGAAGATCCTATGGCTACACCTTC
clone size: few; V gene: TRBV2; J gene: TRBJ2-7; CDR3 length: 15; D gene: TRBD1; CDR3 protein: CASSEAWTGSYEQYF; CDR3 DNA: TGTGCCAGCAGTGAAGCTTGGACAGGCTCCTACGAGCAGTACTTC
clone size: few; V gene: TRBV5-1; J gene: TRBJ2-1; CDR3 length: 15; D gene: .; CDR3 protein: CASSSTEGQVDEQFF; CDR3 DNA: TGCGCCAGCAGCAGTACCGAGGGGCAGGTCGATGAGCAGTTCTTC
clone size: few; V gene: TRBV10-3; J gene: TRBJ2-7; CDR3 length: 16; D gene: .; CDR3 protein: CAISDFNRGSSYEQYF; CDR3 DNA: TGTGCCATCAGTGATTTTAACCGGGGTTCCTCCTACGAGCAGTACTTC
clone size: .; V gene: TRBV7-6; J gene: TRBJ2-1; CDR3 length: 14; D gene: .; CDR3 protein: CASSQYAGNNEQFF; CDR3 DNA: TGTGCCAGCAGCCAGTACGCAGGGAACAATGAGCAGTTCTTC
clone size: .; V gene: TRBV18; J gene: TRBJ1-2; CDR3 length: 13; D gene: .; CDR3 protein: CASSTQRDYGYTF; CDR3 DNA: TGTGCCAGCTCTACACAGAGGGACTATGGCTACACCTTC
clone size: .; V gene: TRBV4-1; J gene: TRBJ2-7; CDR3 length: 15; D gene: TRBD1; CDR3 protein: CASSTPGQATYEQYF; CDR3 DNA: TGCGCCAGCAGCACCCCGGGACAGGCGACCTACGAGCAGTACTTC
clone size: few; V gene: TRBV7-6; J gene: TRBJ2-7; CDR3 length: 17; D gene: .; CDR3 protein: CASSSSSRDFLTYEQYF; CDR3 DNA: TGTGCCAGCAGCTCAAGCTCCCGGGACTTCTTGACCTACGAGCAGTACTTC
clone size: .; V gene: TRBV5-1; J gene: TRBJ2-7; CDR3 length: 17; D gene: TRBD1; CDR3 protein: CASSLYRAGQGAYEQYF; CDR3 DNA: TGCGCCAGCAGCTTGTATCGGGCGGGACAGGGGGCCTACGAGCAGTACTTC
clone size: .; V gene: TRBV20-1; J gene: TRBJ1-5; CDR3 length: 16; D gene: .; CDR3 protein: CSARDLASGSNQPQHF; CDR3 DNA: TGCAGTGCTAGAGATCTGGCTTCTGGTAGCAATCAGCCCCAGCATTTT
clone size: .; V gene: TRBV9; J gene: TRBJ1-2; CDR3 length: 11; D gene: .; CDR3 protein: CASSAGRIKTF; CDR3 DNA: TGTGCCAGCAGCGCGGGACGGATCAAGACCTTC
clone size: few; V gene: TRBV30; J gene: TRBJ2-7; CDR3 length: 13; D gene: .; CDR3 protein: CAWAPDSSYEQYF; CDR3 DNA: TGTGCCTGGGCCCCGGACAGCTCCTACGAGCAGTACTTC
clone size: .; V gene: TRBV3-1; J gene: TRBJ2-1; CDR3 length: 16; D gene: .; CDR3 protein: CASSQDWSPGYNEQFF; CDR3 DNA: TGTGCCAGCAGCCAGGACTGGTCGCCGGGGTACAATGAGCAGTTCTTC
clone size: .; V gene: TRBV14; J gene: TRBJ2-7; CDR3 length: 15; D gene: TRBD2; CDR3 protein: CASSPTSGRSYEQYF; CDR3 DNA: TGTGCCAGCAGCCCGACTAGCGGGAGATCCTACGAGCAGTACTTC
clone size: many; V gene: TRBV20-1; J gene: TRBJ2-7; CDR3 length: 11; D gene: .; CDR3 protein: CSARGAAWQYF; CDR3 DNA: TGCAGTGCTCGAGGGGCTGCGTGGCAGTACTTC
clone size: .; V gene: TRBV4-2; J gene: TRBJ2-3; CDR3 length: 15; D gene: TRBD1; CDR3 protein: CASSHGTGGSDTQYF; CDR3 DNA: TGTGCCAGCAGCCACGGGACAGGGGGCTCAGATACGCAGTATTTT
clone size: few; V gene: TRBV4-1; J gene: TRBJ2-7; CDR3 length: 15; D gene: .; CDR3 protein: CASSQDWTPSYEQYF; CDR3 DNA: TGCGCCAGCAGCCAAGATTGGACGCCCTCCTACGAGCAGTACTTC
clone size: .; V gene: TRBV6-6; J gene: TRBJ2-5; CDR3 length: 14; D gene: .; CDR3 protein: CASNHQGPQETQYF; CDR3 DNA: TGTGCCAGCAATCACCAGGGGCCCCAAGAGACCCAGTACTTC
clone size: many; V gene: TRBV12-3/TRBV12-4; J gene: TRBJ2-1; CDR3 length: 15; D gene: .; CDR3 protein: CASSLRQGMYNEQFF; CDR3 DNA: TGTGCCAGCAGTTTGCGGCAGGGGATGTACAATGAGCAGTTCTTC
clone size: few; V gene: TRBV19; J gene: TRBJ1-2; CDR3 length: 12; D gene: .; CDR3 protein: CASRRVPEGYTF; CDR3 DNA: TGTGCCAGTCGCAGGGTTCCAGAGGGCTACACCTTC
clone size: few; V gene: TRBV15; J gene: TRBJ1-1; CDR3 length: 13; D gene: .; CDR3 protein: CATSRGGNTEAFF; CDR3 DNA: TGTGCCACCAGCCGAGGGGGGAACACTGAAGCTTTCTTT
clone size: many; V gene: TRBV4-3; J gene: TRBJ2-7; CDR3 length: 16; D gene: TRBD2; CDR3 protein: CASSQDRLAGVYEQYF; CDR3 DNA: TGCGCCAGCAGCCAAGATCGACTAGCGGGAGTCTACGAGCAGTACTTC
clone size: many; V gene: TRBV5-1; J gene: TRBJ1-1; CDR3 length: 12; D gene: .; CDR3 protein: CASSLTATEAFF; CDR3 DNA: TGCGCCAGCAGCTTAACGGCCACTGAAGCTTTCTTT
clone size: .; V gene: TRBV4-1; J gene: TRBJ1-2; CDR3 length: 14; D gene: TRBD1; CDR3 protein: CASSPRQGLNGYTF; CDR3 DNA: TGCGCCAGCAGCCCTCGACAGGGGCTAAATGGCTACACCTTC
clone size: few; V gene: TRBV24-1; J gene: TRBJ2-3; CDR3 length: 13; D gene: .; CDR3 protein: CATSDLGPDTQYF; CDR3 DNA: TGTGCCACCAGTGATTTAGGACCAGATACGCAGTATTTT
clone size: few; V gene: TRBV7-9; J gene: TRBJ2-5; CDR3 length: 15; D gene: TRBD1; CDR3 protein: CASSLSRTGGETQYF; CDR3 DNA: TGTGCCAGCAGCCTCTCCCGGACAGGGGGAGAGACCCAGTACTTC
clone size: .; V gene: TRBV7-6; J gene: TRBJ2-5; CDR3 length: 16; D gene: .; CDR3 protein: CASSLSRGRVEETQYF; CDR3 DNA: TGTGCCAGCAGCCTCTCCCGGGGCAGGGTGGAAGAGACCCAGTACTTC
clone size: .; V gene: TRBV19; J gene: TRBJ2-3; CDR3 length: 14; D gene: .; CDR3 protein: CASSIVAGSDTQYF; CDR3 DNA: TGTGCCAGTAGTATAGTGGCAGGGAGTGATACGCAGTATTTT
clone size: .; V gene: TRBV4-1; J gene: TRBJ2-6; CDR3 length: 17; D gene: .; CDR3 protein: CASSPVQGPSGANVLTF; CDR3 DNA: TGCGCCAGCAGCCCAGTACAGGGACCATCTGGGGCCAACGTCCTGACTTTC
clone size: .; V gene: TRBV7-9; J gene: TRBJ2-5; CDR3 length: 14; D gene: TRBD1; CDR3 protein: CASSPTGEMETQYF; CDR3 DNA: TGTGCCAGCAGCCCGACAGGGGAGATGGAGACCCAGTACTTC
clone size: few; V gene: TRBV7-8; J gene: TRBJ1-2; CDR3 length: 13; D gene: .; CDR3 protein: CASSDRANYGYTF; CDR3 DNA: TGTGCCAGCAGCGACAGAGCTAACTATGGCTACACCTTC
clone size: .; V gene: TRBV4-3; J gene: TRBJ1-1; CDR3 length: 15; D gene: .; CDR3 protein: CASSQALTGHTEAFF; CDR3 DNA: TGCGCCAGCAGCCAGGCCCTAACGGGGCACACTGAAGCTTTCTTT
clone size: few; V gene: TRBV7-6; J gene: TRBJ2-1; CDR3 length: 19; D gene: TRBD2; CDR3 protein: CASSLAGLAGGPSKNEQFF; CDR3 DNA: TGTGCCAGCAGCTTAGCGGGACTAGCGGGGGGGCCCTCGAAAAATGAGCAGTTCTTC
clone size: few; V gene: TRBV12-3/TRBV12-4; J gene: TRBJ2-5; CDR3 length: 16; D gene: TRBD2; CDR3 protein: CASSNRREGVQETQYF; CDR3 DNA: TGTGCCAGCAGCAATCGCCGGGAGGGGGTCCAAGAGACCCAGTACTTC